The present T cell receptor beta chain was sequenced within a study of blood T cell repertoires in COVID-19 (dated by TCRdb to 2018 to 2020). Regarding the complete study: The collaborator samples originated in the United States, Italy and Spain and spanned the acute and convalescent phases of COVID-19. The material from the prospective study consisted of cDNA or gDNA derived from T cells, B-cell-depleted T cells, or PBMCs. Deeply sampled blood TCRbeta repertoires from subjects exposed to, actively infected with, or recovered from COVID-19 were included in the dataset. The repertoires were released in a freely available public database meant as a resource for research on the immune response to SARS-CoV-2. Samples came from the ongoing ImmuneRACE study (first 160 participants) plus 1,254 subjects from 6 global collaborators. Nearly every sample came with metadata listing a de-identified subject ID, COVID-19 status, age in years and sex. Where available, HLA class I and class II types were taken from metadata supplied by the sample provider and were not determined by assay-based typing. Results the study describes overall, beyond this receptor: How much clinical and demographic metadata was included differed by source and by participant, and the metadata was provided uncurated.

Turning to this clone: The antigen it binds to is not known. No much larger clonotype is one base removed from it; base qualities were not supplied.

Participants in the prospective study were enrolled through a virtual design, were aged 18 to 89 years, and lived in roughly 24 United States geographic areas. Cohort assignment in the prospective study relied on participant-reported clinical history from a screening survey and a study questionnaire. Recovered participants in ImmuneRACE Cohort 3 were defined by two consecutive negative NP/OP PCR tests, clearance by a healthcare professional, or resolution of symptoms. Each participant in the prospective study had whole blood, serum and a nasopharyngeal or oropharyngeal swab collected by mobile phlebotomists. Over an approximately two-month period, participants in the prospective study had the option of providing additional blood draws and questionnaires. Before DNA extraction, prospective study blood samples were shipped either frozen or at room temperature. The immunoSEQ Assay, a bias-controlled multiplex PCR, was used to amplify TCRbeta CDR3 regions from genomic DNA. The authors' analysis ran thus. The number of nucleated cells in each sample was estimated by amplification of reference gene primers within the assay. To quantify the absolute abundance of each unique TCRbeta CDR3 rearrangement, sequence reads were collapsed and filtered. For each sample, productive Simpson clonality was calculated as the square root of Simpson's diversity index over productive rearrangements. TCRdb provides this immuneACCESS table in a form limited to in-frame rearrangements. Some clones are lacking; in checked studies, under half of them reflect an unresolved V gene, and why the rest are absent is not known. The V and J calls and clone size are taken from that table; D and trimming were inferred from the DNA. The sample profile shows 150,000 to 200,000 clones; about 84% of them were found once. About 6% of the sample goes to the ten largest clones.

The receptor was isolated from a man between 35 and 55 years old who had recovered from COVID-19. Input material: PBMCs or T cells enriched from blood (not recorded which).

For the CDR3, the sequence is CSVGGGQLQETQYF. The nucleotide sequence is TGCAGCGTCGGAGGGGGACAGCTTCAAGAGACCCAGTACTTC. The receptor chain draws on TRBV29-1 and TRBJ2-5; the D gene is possibly TRBD1, with 7 bases matching. Trimming at the junction amounts to 6 bases on V and 2 bases on J, and the germline ends lie 16 bases apart. From the cysteine up to the phenylalanine, the CDR3 has a length of 14 residues. Of all the DNA, just the CDR3 is kept, 42 bases in frame from base 1. CDR1 and CDR2 were assigned from the germline V gene as SQVTM and ANQGSEA. The full variable domain, with segments outside the CDR3 supplied by the reference TRBV29-1 and TRBJ2-5 proteins, appears as SAVISQKPSRDICQRGTSLTIQCQVDSQVTMMFWYRQQPGQSLTLIATANQGSEATYESGFVIDKFPISRPNLTFSTLTVSNMSPEDSSIYLCSVGGGQLQETQYFGPGTRLLVL.